This record looks at one T cell receptor beta chain sequence and its context. Profiling relied on immunoSEQ multiplex PCR, and the TCRdb table lists in-frame clones only, not all of them. The table has 70,000 to 95,000 clones, 80% to 90% seen once. CDR3 length: 14 residues. Germline V lookup: CDR1 DFQATT, CDR2 SNEGSKA (reference sequence). V shed 3 bases, J shed 4 bases, and the junction held 9 bases outside the gene matches. The sample comes from a study of T cell responses to AZD1222 COVID-19 vaccine. The sequencing here drew on peripheral blood, taken 28 days after the second AZD1222 dose. J is TRBJ2-7 and V is TRBV20-1, with TRBD2 matching over 7 bases. The receptor was derived from an adult who received the AZD1222 COVID-19 vaccine. This chain's CDR3 is CSASIAGRGYEQYF. The CDR3 DNA sequence: TGCAGTGCTAGTATCGCGGGGAGGGGTTACGAGCAGTACTTC.